Shown below are 13 T cell receptor beta chains from a single sample sequenced in a study of OX40 agonist ivuxolimab in advanced cancers. TCRdb's copy holds only in-frame clones and misses some; the assay was immunoSEQ multiplex PCR. This sample carries 40,000 to 45,000 clones, roughly nine tenths of them seen once, and the ten largest clones take around 29%. The sample consisted of CD4+ or CD8+ T cells sorted from blood, taken in a trial of the OX40 agonist ivuxolimab. These receptors originate from an adult with an advanced solid tumor such as melanoma, head and neck, liver or kidney cancer.

The rearrangement joins TRBV6-1 to TRBJ1-4; TRBD1 matches at 7 bases. With 1 base clipped from V and 8 bases from J, the junction kept 7 bases outside the gene matches. This CDR3 has 15 residues. In germline, CDR1 is MNHNS, CDR2 SASEGT. CDR3 in amino acids: CASSEVPGQTEKLFF. The CDR3 bases are TGTGCCAGCAGTGAAGTCCCGGGACAGACCGAAAAACTGTTTTTT.

The genes are TRBV6-5 and TRBJ1-1; possible D gene TRBD1, 5 bases. V lost 3 bases to trimming and J lost 1 base, with 6 bases between them. The CDR3 has 13 amino acids. CDR1 MNHEY and CDR2 SVGAGI come from the germline V gene. In DNA, the CDR3 is TGTGCCAGCAGTTATGGGGGGAACACTGAAGCTTTCTTT. Protein: CASSYGGNTEAFF.

The genes are TRBV27 and TRBJ2-7, with D hard to call. CDR1 is MNHEY and CDR2 is SMNVEV in the germline V gene (reference sequence). The ends were cut back, 3 bases at V and 0 bases at J, with 6 bases in the middle. The CDR3 is made up of 13 amino acids. CDR3 loop: CASSFKPSYEQYF. The CDR3 nucleotides read TGTGCCAGCAGTTTCAAGCCCTCCTACGAGCAGTACTTC.

The rearrangement uses TRBV19 and TRBJ1-5; D gene ambiguous. V was shortened by 3 bases and J by 5 bases, with 11 bases between the two germline ends. The CDR3 contains 14 residues. Germline assignment: CDR1 LNHDA and CDR2 SQIVND (reference sequence). The CDR3 coding sequence is TGTGCCAGTAGTATCCTCAGCCACCATCAGCCCCAGCATTTT. This encodes CASSILSHHQPQHF.

This rearrangement joins TRBV7-9 to TRBJ2-7; D is tentatively TRBD1 or TRBD2 (7 bases each). The CDR3 extends over 14 amino acids. With 5 bases removed from V and 4 bases from J, the gap between germline ends came to 15 bases. CDR1 SEHNR and CDR2 FQNEAQ come from the germline V gene (reference sequence). In DNA, the CDR3 is TGTGCCAGCAGCCTAGGGGGCGGGAGTTACGAGCAGTACTTC. This translates into CASSLGGGSYEQYF.

This chain joins TRBV7-9 and TRBJ2-7; D remains unclear. V lost 5 bases and J 3 bases, leaving 20 bases between the germline ends. The CDR3 totals 16 residues. CDR1 and CDR2 from the germline V gene are SEHNR and FQNEAQ (reference sequence). CDR3 bases: TGTGCCAGCAGCCCATCTAGAACATCGCATATCTACGAGCAGTACTTC. Its protein product is CASSPSRTSHIYEQYF.

The genes are TRBV6-5 and TRBJ1-1; 8 bases align to TRBD1. CDR1 is MNHEY, CDR2 SVGAGI, per germline. The CDR3 loop spans 15 amino acids. V was clipped by 4 bases and J by 5 bases; unmatched bases: 9. This CDR3 reads CASSFGQGFRTEAFF. DNA for the CDR3: TGTGCCAGCAGTTTCGGACAGGGTTTTAGGACTGAAGCTTTCTTT.

The sample holds a few counts of this clone. The rearrangement uses TRBV19 and TRBJ2-1; no firm D call. Germline CDR1 is LNHDA and CDR2 is SQIVND (reference sequence). The CDR3 length is 12 residues. The DNA of the CDR3 is TGTGCTATAAGGGAAGGTCACAATGAGCAGTTCTTC. Protein product: CAIREGHNEQFF.

This chain connects TRBV19 to TRBJ1-1, with a tentative D call TRBD1 (5 bases). Trimming stripped 5 bases from V and 5 bases from J, with 12 bases between. The CDR3 loop spans 13 amino acids. Germline V gene sequence: CDR1 LNHDA, CDR2 SQIVND (reference sequence). CDR3 sequence reads: CASSPSGGTEAFF. CDR3 in DNA: TGTGCCAGTAGTCCCAGTGGGGGGACTGAAGCTTTCTTT.

CDR3 region: CAISEGPSREQVTGELFF. The CDR3, as DNA: TGTGCCATCAGTGAGGGCCCCTCGCGGGAGCAAGTTACCGGGGAGCTGTTTTTT. V usage is TRBV10-3 and J usage is TRBJ2-2, with 7 nucleotides matching TRBD2. This CDR3 has 18 amino acids. CDR1 is ENHRY and CDR2 is SYGVKD in the germline V gene. Trimming at V came to 2 bases and at J to 5 bases, leaving 14 bases not matched to a gene.

This chain's CDR3 is CASSLGWGRFYEQYF. The DNA for the CDR3 is TGCGCCAGCAGCTTAGGATGGGGGCGCTTCTACGAGCAGTACTTC. The rearrangement uses TRBV5-1 and TRBJ2-7; the D gene is possibly TRBD1 (6 bases). CDR1 is SGHRS, CDR2 YFSETQ, per germline. The length of the CDR3 is 15 residues. Trimming left V 2 bases short and J 3 bases short, with 15 bases between.

The J gene is TRBJ2-3, the V gene TRBV2, with unresolved D. Germline CDR1 SNHLY, CDR2 FYNNEI. Deletions cut 8 bases from V and 5 bases from J, with 17 bases between. There are 14 residues in the CDR3. In DNA form, the CDR3 reads TGTGCCAGCGCCCAGTTGGTAATCGGAGATACGCAGTATTTT. Translated: CASAQLVIGDTQYF.

This chain links TRBV28 with TRBJ2-1; 7 positions match TRBD1. In germline, CDR1 is MDHEN, CDR2 SYDVKM. The J segment lost 6 bases and the V segment lost 5 bases, leaving 4 bases of the junction unmatched. The CDR3 loop spans 13 amino acids. The CDR3 sequence: CASSEAGGNEQFF. As DNA, the CDR3 is TGTGCCAGCAGTGAAGCAGGGGGCAATGAGCAGTTCTTC.